This T cell receptor beta chain was captured in a study of tumor-infiltrating lymphocytes in primary liver carcinoma. Study-level results: The 250 largest clones made up significantly more of tumor than blood repertoires (p = 0.039). Tumor-adjacent and tumor-blood pairs overlapped less than tumor region pairs did.

Making TCR beta cDNA involved approximately 510 ng total RNA and a constant-region primer. What produced the TCR beta libraries was three nested multiplex PCR rounds using slightly modified ARM-PCR. TCRdb itself ran the multiplex PCR reads through MiXCR, one entry per CDR3 protein. Of tens of thousands of distinct CDR3 sequences in the sample, 55% to 75% were seen once. Many counts were recorded for this clonotype. The antigen is not known. From unsorted bulk tissue weighing about 18-30 mg, DNA and RNA were co-extracted. Tumors were each sampled at five separate regions. This receptor was taken from a man aged 35 to 55 with primary liver carcinoma and hepatitis B virus infection. Sequences were obtained from liver tumor tissue from sampling region 5. The subset: tumor region T5, tumor centre.

The CDR3 nucleotides are TGCGCCAGCAGCCAAGTCCTTGATAGGGCCCCTGGAAACACCATATATTTT. This codes for CASSQVLDRAPGNTIYF. V usage is TRBV4-1 and J usage is TRBJ1-3; unclear D gene. CDR1 is MGHRA, CDR2 YSYEKL, per germline. V was shortened by 1 base and J by 2 bases, with 15 bases between the two germline ends. CDR3 length equals 17 residues.